The 31 T cell receptor beta chains reported below all come from one sample, sequenced in a study of breast tumors, draining lymph nodes, adjacent tissues. Breast cancer patients provided tissue from their axillary draining lymph nodes. TCRdb independently ran MiXCR on the multiplex PCR reads; one entry per CDR3 protein. The sample yields tens of thousands of distinct CDR3 sequences, around 30% seen once. The sample comprised axillary lymph node tissue. The receptors come from a female donor with breast cancer. Some clones in this sample may be carry-over from other donors' samples.

This clonotype was detected ten times or more. The V and J genes are TRBV10-2 and TRBJ2-7, with D possibly being TRBD1 or TRBD2 (5 bases each). This CDR3 spans 16 amino acids. V was cut by 5 bases and J by 0 bases, with 17 bases left in between. The germline CDR1 and CDR2 sequences are WSHSY and SAAADI. Here the CDR3 DNA reads TGCGCCAGCAGTCTTCTTTTGGGGACCAACTCCTACGAGCAGTACTTC. Protein product: CASSLLLGTNSYEQYF.

This clonotype was observed many times. CDR3: CSARDLASVYNEQFF. The CDR3 DNA is TGCAGTGCTAGAGATCTTGCTAGCGTCTACAATGAGCAGTTCTTC. The chain has TRBV20-1 and TRBJ2-1, with D maybe TRBD2 (6 bases). The CDR3 runs 15 residues. Trimming removed 0 bases from V and 3 bases from J, with 12 bases in between. Germline V gene data show CDR1 as DFQATT and CDR2 as SNEGSKA (reference sequence).

The chain uses TRBV25-1 and TRBJ1-3; TRBD1 matches 7 bases. V dropped 8 bases and J dropped 0; count of bases not matched to a gene: 10. CDR1 and CDR2 (germline): MGHDK, SYGVNS. The CDR3 extends over 16 amino acids. The CDR3 coding sequence is TGTGCCAGCGAAAGACAGGGTCTTAGCTCTGGAAACACCATATATTTT. Translation: CASERQGLSSGNTIYF.

This clonotype occurred many times. CDR3 DNA: TGTGCCAGCAGCTTAGCCAACAGGAACAATGAGCAGTTCTTC. Encoded protein: CASSLANRNNEQFF. The gene calls are TRBV11-1 and TRBJ2-1; D may be TRBD1 (5 bases). Germline CDR1 reads SGHAT; CDR2 reads FQDESV (reference sequence). The CDR3 length is 14 residues. Trimming cost V 0 bases and J 5 bases, with 8 bases left between them.

The chain employs TRBV6-2 or TRBV6-3 and TRBJ2-1; no firm D call. This CDR3 is built from 13 residues. V was pared by 6 bases and J by 7 bases, with 13 bases between. Germline V CDR1 and CDR2: MNHEY, SVGEGT. The CDR3 DNA reads TGTGCCAGCAGCTCTCCTCAGTCAAATGAGCAGTTCTTC. It translates to CASSSPQSNEQFF.

Remarks on this clonotype: This clone may be a read error of a much larger clone one base away. The genes are TRBV7-2 and TRBJ2-5; 10 bases line up with TRBD2. The germline gives CDR1 SGHTA, CDR2 FQGNSA. This CDR3 is built from 17 residues. CDR3: CASSLVSSGSFREPQCF. The CDR3 region has the DNA TGTGCCAGCAGCTTAGTCTCTAGCGGGAGTTTTAGGGAGCCCCAGTGCTTC. Full variable domain (remainder filled in from reference TRBV7-2 and TRBJ2-5): GAGVSQSPSNKVTEKGKDVELRCDPISGHTALYWYRQSLGQGLEFLIYFQGNSAPDKSGLPSDRFSAERTGGSVSTLTIQRTQQEDSAVYLCASSLVSSGSFREPQCFGPGTRLLVL.

The genes are TRBV4-3 and TRBJ1-1; the D gene is possibly TRBD1 (5 bases). The CDR3 has 16 amino acids. The germline gives CDR1 LGHNA, CDR2 YSLEER. Trimming removed 4 bases from V and 5 bases from J, with 20 bases in between. The CDR3: CASSRGPGRGKTEAFF. CDR3 DNA sequence: TGCGCCAGCAGCCGAGGACCGGGACGGGGGAAGACTGAAGCTTTCTTT.

This clonotype was counted at least ten times. The CDR3 reads CASSLHSHEQFF. CDR3 in DNA: TGTGCCAGCAGCCTTCACTCCCATGAGCAGTTCTTC. The chain is built from TRBV9 and TRBJ2-1; no clear D gene. Germline CDR1 reads SGDLS; CDR2 reads YYNGEE. The V gene lost 4 bases and the J gene lost 8 bases, with 10 bases spanning the gap. The CDR3 is made up of 12 amino acids.

This clonotype was seen ten or more times. The gene calls are TRBV11-2 and TRBJ1-4; D call uncertain. Germline V gives CDR1 SGHAT, CDR2 FQNNGV. CDR3 length equals 16 residues. Trimming took 5 bases from V and 0 from J, leaving 13 bases between them. The CDR3 spells CASSPSTQSTNEKLFF. The CDR3 DNA follows: TGTGCCAGCAGCCCCTCTACGCAGTCAACTAATGAAAAACTGTTTTTT.

A single count supports this clonotype. The junction and the germline gene differ at one end; a read error may be behind it. The J gene is TRBJ2-5, the V gene TRBV24-1; D unclear. This CDR3 has 12 residues. In germline, CDR1 is KGHDR, CDR2 SFDVKD. This chain's CDR3 is CTTSVSTETQYF. CDR3 nucleotides: TGTACCACCAGTGTTTCCACAGAGACCCAGTACTTC.

The sample holds many counts of this clonotype. This rearrangement joins TRBV7-9 to TRBJ1-5, with D tentatively TRBD1 (6 bases). In germline, CDR1 is SEHNR, CDR2 FQNEAQ (reference sequence). The V end was cut by 5 bases, the J end by 6 bases, with 14 bases between. The CDR3 extends over 14 amino acids. In DNA, the CDR3 is TGTGCCAGCAGCCAAGGGGGGGGGACTCAGCCCCAGCATTTT. This gives the protein CASSQGGGTQPQHF.

Many counts were recorded for this clonotype. V gene TRBV4-3 combines with J gene TRBJ2-1; no clear D. The CDR3 has 13 amino acids. Germline lookup yields CDR1 LGHNA and CDR2 YSLEER. The V gene lost 2 bases and the J gene lost 5 bases, with 7 bases spanning the gap. The CDR3: CASSQSSNNEQFF. The CDR3 DNA reads TGCGCCAGCAGCCAATCCAGCAACAATGAGCAGTTCTTC.

At least ten counts were recorded for this clonotype. The V gene is TRBV5-1, the J gene TRBJ2-7; TRBD1 matches 8 bases. The CDR3 is made up of 14 amino acids. CDR1 and CDR2 (germline): SGHRS, YFSETQ. Trimming at V came to 4 bases and at J to 5 bases, leaving 8 bases not matched to a gene. This CDR3 reads CASSHIQTGDEQYF. The DNA for the CDR3 is TGCGCCAGCAGCCACATCCAGACAGGGGACGAGCAGTACTTC.

The chain has TRBV6-2 or TRBV6-3 and TRBJ1-5, with a weak D call TRBD1 (5 bases). Looked up from germline, CDR1 is MNHEY and CDR2 is SVGEGT. Trimming shortened V by 7 bases and J by 9 bases, and 16 bases separated the two germline ends. The CDR3 extends over 13 amino acids. CDR3 nucleotides: TGTGCCAGCACTGTGGGGGGATCCTTGCCCCAGCATTTT. It codes for CASTVGGSLPQHF.

The V gene is TRBV18, the J gene TRBJ1-1; perhaps TRBD1 as D (5 bases). The V end was cut by 2 bases, the J end by 1 base, with 14 bases between. Germline V gene sequence: CDR1 KGHSH, CDR2 LQKENI. This CDR3 region has 16 residues. CDR3 in DNA: TGTGCCAGCTCACCAAGTCACGGCAGGGCGAACACTGAAGCTTTCTTT. Translated, it gives CASSPSHGRANTEAFF.

In its sample, this clonotype was seen many times. V gene TRBV30 combines with J gene TRBJ1-6; 8 bases are shared with TRBD1. V lost 1 base to trimming and J lost 8 bases; unmatched junction nucleotides: 7. The CDR3 sequence is 15 residues long. CDR1 is GTSNPN and CDR2 is SVGIG in the germline V gene (reference sequence). The CDR3 DNA follows: TGTGCCTGGAGTGCCCTGGGGACAGGAGATTCACCCCTCCACTTT. Translation: CAWSALGTGDSPLHF.

Points on this clonotype: This sequence may be a read error, since a much larger clone differs from it by one base. This rearrangement joins TRBV11-3 to TRBJ2-4; D might be TRBD2 (5 bases). This CDR3 is 15 amino acids long. Germline V gives CDR1 SGHNT, CDR2 YENEEA. CDR3 DNA: TGTGCCAGCAGCTTAGCGTTGGGAGCCAAAAACACTCAGTACTTC. Its protein product is CASSLALGAKNTQYF.

This clonotype was seen a few times. The chain combines TRBV6-5 with TRBJ1-1; the D gene is possibly TRBD1 (5 bases). This CDR3 is built from 14 residues. The V end was cut by 2 bases, the J end by 1 base, with 8 bases between. Germline V gene lookup returns CDR1 MNHEY and CDR2 SVGAGI. This CDR3 reads CASSYRGRNTEAFF. In DNA, the CDR3 is TGTGCCAGCAGTTACAGGGGACGGAACACTGAAGCTTTCTTT.

Comments on this clonotype: At one end the junction does not follow the germline gene, possibly because of a read error. The genes are TRBV5-5 and TRBJ2-7, with 8 bases matching TRBD1. CDR3 length: 16 amino acids. The V gene's germline CDR1 is SGHKS and CDR2 YYEKEE (reference sequence). Here the CDR3 reads CASSSWTRDRPYEQYF. In DNA form, the CDR3 reads TGCGCCAGCAGCTCATGGACCCGGGACAGGCCCTACGAGCAGTACTTC.

Ten or more counts support this clonotype. The chain couples TRBV14 to TRBJ2-1, with a tentative D call TRBD1 (5 bases). CDR3 size: 16 residues. Germline V gene sequence: CDR1 SGHDN, CDR2 FVKESK. V lost 3 bases and J lost 4, with 16 bases in between. The CDR3 DNA follows: TGTGCCAGCAGCCACAGGGCTCCCAGAGGTTACAATGAGCAGTTCTTC. This translates into CASSHRAPRGYNEQFF.

This clonotype has only one observation. Germline and junction disagree at one end, which may indicate a read error. The chain couples TRBV20-1 to TRBJ2-7; 8 bases map to TRBD2. The germline V gene has CDR1 DFQATT and CDR2 SNEGSKA (reference sequence). The CDR3 totals 18 residues. CDR3 region: CSAGDGGGGNRDWYEQYF. CDR3 in DNA: TGCAGTGCTGGAGACGGGGGGGGGGGAAATAGGGACTGGTACGAGCAGTACTTC.

This clonotype has at least ten counts. This rearrangement joins TRBV5-1 to TRBJ2-1; D gene unclear. In germline, CDR1 is SGHRS, CDR2 YFSETQ. This CDR3 contains 13 residues. V lost 4 bases and J 0 bases, leaving 5 bases between the germline ends. CDR3 nucleotides: TGCGCCAGCAGCCCAGGCTCCTACAATGAGCAGTTCTTC. Translated, it gives CASSPGSYNEQFF.

This clonotype was observed a handful of times. The chain combines TRBV5-4 with TRBJ2-4; tentatively, D is TRBD2 (5 bases). CDR1 is SGHNT and CDR2 is YYREEE in the germline V gene (reference sequence). This CDR3 comprises 11 residues. V was trimmed by 4 bases and J by 9 bases, leaving 8 bases between them. The CDR3 loop reads CASSRGSIQYF. The CDR3 DNA sequence: TGTGCCAGCAGCCGGGGTAGCATTCAGTACTTC.

This clonotype was detected ten times or more. The genes are TRBV9 and TRBJ2-7; D is perhaps TRBD2 (6 bases). Germline CDR1 reads SGDLS; CDR2 reads YYNGEE. The CDR3 runs to 15 residues. V gave up 0 bases and J gave up 0 bases, with 10 bases separating them. CDR3 nucleotide sequence: TGTGCCAGCAGCGTAGTTGGGGAGGCCTCCTACGAGCAGTACTTC. Protein sequence: CASSVVGEASYEQYF.

This clonotype was recorded many times. The CDR3: CASSPWDRSVPNGVEQYF. The DNA of the CDR3 is TGTGCCAGTAGTCCATGGGACCGATCCGTCCCCAATGGGGTGGAGCAGTACTTC. The chain links TRBV19 to TRBJ2-7; tentatively, D is TRBD1 or TRBD2 (5 bases each). The CDR3 spans 18 residues. Looked up from germline, CDR1 is LNHDA and CDR2 is SQIVND (reference sequence). The V and J ends lost 5 bases and 7 bases respectively, with 30 bases between them.

Ten or more counts support this clonotype. J is TRBJ1-2 and V is TRBV11-2; 7 nucleotides line up with TRBD1. The CDR3 has 13 residues. After removal of 5 bases from V and 4 bases from J, the junction contained 4 bases not matched to a gene. Germline CDR1 SGHAT, CDR2 FQNNGV. CDR3 sequence (DNA): TGTGCCAGCAGCAACGACAGGGCCTATGGCTACACCTTC. Its translation is CASSNDRAYGYTF.

This clonotype has only a few counts. This clone may be a read error of a much larger clone one base away. The chain recombines TRBV11-2 with TRBJ2-7; D is unclear. The CDR3 covers 15 residues. V shed 3 bases and J shed 2 bases, with 14 bases lying between them. Germline CDR1 and CDR2: SGHAT and FQNNGV. Here the CDR3 reads CASSLDLRTTYEQYF. Written as DNA, the CDR3 is TGTGCCAGCAGCTTGGATTTAAGGACGACCTACGAGCAGTACTTC.

This clonotype was recorded many times. The rearrangement joins TRBV18 to TRBJ2-1; TRBD2 matches at 8 bases. The germline V gene has CDR1 KGHSH and CDR2 LQKENI. Unmatched junction bases numbered 7, after V lost 2 bases and J lost 7 bases. The CDR3 has 15 residues. CDR3 sequence (DNA): TGTGCCAGCTCACCATTTAGCGGGATGGATAATGAGCAGTTCTTC. Translated, it gives CASSPFSGMDNEQFF.

Concerning this clonotype itself: A much larger clone differs by one base, so this may be a read error. J is TRBJ2-1 and V is TRBV5-6; D gene ambiguous. The CDR3 extends over 14 amino acids. Germline V CDR1 and CDR2: SGHDT, YYEEEE. The CDR3: CASSLGFSYDEQFF. Written as DNA, the CDR3 is TGTGCCAGCAGCTTAGGTTTCTCCTACGATGAGCAGTTCTTC.

Of note for this clonotype: Possible read error: a much larger clone is one base away. V and J are TRBV6-5 and TRBJ1-6; TRBD1 matches 7 bases. This CDR3 comprises 17 residues. Germline values: CDR1 MNHEY, CDR2 SVGAGI. CDR3: CASSPSGTDGGRAPLRF. In nucleotides, the CDR3 is TGTGCCAGCAGTCCCTCCGGGACAGATGGAGGAAGGGCACCCCTCCGCTTT.

This clonotype was detected ten times or more. This chain uses TRBV30 with TRBJ2-5; no clear D gene. The CDR3 has 11 residues. Looked up from germline, CDR1 is GTSNPN and CDR2 is SVGIG (reference sequence). The V end lost 7 bases, the J end lost 3 bases, and 9 bases lay between the germline ends. This CDR3 reads CASRGEETQYF. In nucleotides, the CDR3 is TGTGCCTCCCGTGGAGAAGAGACCCAGTACTTC.